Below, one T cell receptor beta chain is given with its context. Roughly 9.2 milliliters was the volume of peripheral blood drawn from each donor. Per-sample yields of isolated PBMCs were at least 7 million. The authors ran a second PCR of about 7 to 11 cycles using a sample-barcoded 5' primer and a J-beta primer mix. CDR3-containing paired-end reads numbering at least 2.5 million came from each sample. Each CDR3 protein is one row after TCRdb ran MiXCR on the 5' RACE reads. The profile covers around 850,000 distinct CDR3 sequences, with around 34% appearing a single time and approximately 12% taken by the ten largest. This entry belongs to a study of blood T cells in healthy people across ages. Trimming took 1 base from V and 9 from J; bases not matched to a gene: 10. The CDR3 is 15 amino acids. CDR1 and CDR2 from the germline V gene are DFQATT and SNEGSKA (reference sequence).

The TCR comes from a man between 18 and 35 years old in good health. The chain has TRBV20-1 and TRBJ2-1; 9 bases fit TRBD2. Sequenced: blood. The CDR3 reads CSARVPGLASREQFF. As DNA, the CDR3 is TGCAGTGCTAGAGTGCCGGGACTAGCAAGCCGTGAGCAGTTCTTC.